This T cell receptor beta chain comes out of a study of human T cells and chemical hapten exposure. Study-wide context: Upper back patch tests used 0.01% DPC, scored after 6 days.

Documented time point: patch test 1, 2 weeks after DPC sensitization. Treatment noted: therapeutic diphenylcyclopropenone sensitization with weekly scalp DPC. At patch-test visits, sampling came before the patch test. From whole blood left unfractionated, total RNA was extracted. Study processing details: Per-sample TCR counts ranged from 23,224 to 690,600, median around 88,000. TCRdb processed the RACE reads anew with MiXCR; each CDR3 protein has one entry. These V and J calls derive from TCRdb rather than the authors' analysis. The repertoire holds around 340,000 distinct CDR3 sequences, with approximately 6.9% as singletons. There are many counts of this clonotype. The ends were cut back, 3 bases at V and 3 bases at J, with 8 bases in the middle. There are 13 residues in the CDR3. Germline V lookup: CDR1 SGDLS, CDR2 YYNGEE.

This sequence was found in a woman in her late teens or twenties with alopecia areata. Some clones in this sample may be carry-over from other donors' samples. The chain couples TRBV9 to TRBJ2-3, with D tentatively TRBD1 (6 bases). The material was whole blood, obtained in connection with sensitization to the hapten diphenylcyclopropenone (DPC). CDR3 DNA: TGTGCCAGCAGCGAGGACAGTACAGATACGCAGTATTTT. This encodes CASSEDSTDTQYF.